Described below is a single T cell receptor beta chain sequence and its context. Its antigen is unknown. The data were taken from a study of T cell responses to AZD1222 COVID-19 vaccine. Overall study results and limits: An increase in Spike-specific TCR breadth and depth was observed after two AZD1222 doses.

Only in-frame clones appear in the TCRdb table, and some are missing; sequencing was by immunoSEQ multiplex PCR. This sample has around 120,000 clones; around nine tenths occur once, and the top ten carry 2% to 3%. The V gene lost 0 bases and the J gene lost 4 bases, with 14 bases spanning the gap. From germline, CDR1 is SGDLS and CDR2 YYNGEE. The CDR3 spans 15 residues. The sequence derives from an adult in good health. The sequencing used peripheral blood, collected on day 0 of AZD1222 vaccination. This chain joins TRBV9 and TRBJ2-7; D is perhaps TRBD2 (5 bases). The DNA for the CDR3 is TGTGCCAGCAGCGTAGGGAGCGGTACCTTGTACGAGCAGTACTTC. Amino acid sequence: CASSVGSGTLYEQYF.